This T cell receptor beta chain was profiled in a study of T cell responses to AZD1222 COVID-19 vaccine. Study findings and constraints: Nearly half of spike-specific TCRs reportedly target unmutated variant regions. Repertoires were sampled only after the peak T cell response. Only five or six AZD1222 recipients were seropositive at baseline. Donors in the cohort were predominantly white British and more often female, and clonal diversity was possibly underestimated.

Sequencing used immunoSEQ multiplex PCR; TCRdb keeps in-frame clones, though not all of them. Of about 130,000 clones listed, around 93% are singletons. V shed 3 bases, J shed 4 bases, and the junction held 2 bases outside the gene matches. This CDR3 is 14 amino acids long. Germline V gives CDR1 LGHDT, CDR2 YNNKEL (reference sequence). This clone was detected only once. The antigen remains unidentified. This TCR derives from an adult who received the AZD1222 COVID-19 vaccine. Sequencing was performed on peripheral blood, taken 28 days after the second AZD1222 dose. The chain recombines TRBV3-1 (or the pseudogene TRBV3-2) with TRBJ1-3; 8 bases are a match to TRBD1. CDR3 amino acids: CASSQTGAGNTIYF. The DNA of the CDR3 is TGTGCCAGCAGCCAGACAGGGGCGGGAAACACCATATATTTT.